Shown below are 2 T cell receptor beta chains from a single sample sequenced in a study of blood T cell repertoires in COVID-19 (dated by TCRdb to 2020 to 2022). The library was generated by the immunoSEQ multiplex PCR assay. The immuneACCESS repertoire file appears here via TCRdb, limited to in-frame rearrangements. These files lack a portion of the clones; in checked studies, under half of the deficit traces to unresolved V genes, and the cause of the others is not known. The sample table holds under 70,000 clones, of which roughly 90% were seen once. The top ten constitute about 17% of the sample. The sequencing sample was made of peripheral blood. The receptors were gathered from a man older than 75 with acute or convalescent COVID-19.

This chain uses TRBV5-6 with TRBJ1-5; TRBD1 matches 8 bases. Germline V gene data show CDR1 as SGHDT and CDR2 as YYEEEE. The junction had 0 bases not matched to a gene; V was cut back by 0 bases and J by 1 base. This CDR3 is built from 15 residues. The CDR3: CASSLGQGSNQPQHF. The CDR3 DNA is TGTGCCAGCAGCTTGGGACAGGGGAGCAATCAGCCCCAGCATTTT.

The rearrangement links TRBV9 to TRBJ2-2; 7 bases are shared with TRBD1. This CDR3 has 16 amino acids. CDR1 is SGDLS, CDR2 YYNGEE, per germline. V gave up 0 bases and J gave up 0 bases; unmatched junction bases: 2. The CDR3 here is CASSVGQGANTGELFF. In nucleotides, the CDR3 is TGTGCCAGCAGCGTAGGACAGGGCGCGAACACCGGGGAGCTGTTTTTT.